This paragraph reports one TCR beta chain. Its antigen has not been determined. No base quality values were provided; no much bigger clone lies one nucleotide off. In the prospective study, participants were 18 to 89 years old, resided in about two dozen geographic areas of the United States, and were enrolled through a virtual design. To assign participants to cohorts, the prospective study relied on clinical history that participants themselves reported in a screening survey and a study questionnaire. ImmuneRACE Cohort 3 recovered participants were defined by two consecutive negative NP/OP PCR tests, healthcare professional clearance, or symptom resolution. In the prospective study, whole blood, serum and a nasopharyngeal or oropharyngeal swab were collected from each participant by mobile phlebotomists. Over a 2-month period, participants in the prospective study had the option of providing additional blood draws and questionnaires. Blood samples from the prospective study were shipped frozen or at room temperature prior to DNA extraction.

This entry is derived from a study of blood T cell repertoires in COVID-19 (dated by TCRdb to 2020 to 2021). Study-wide context: Samples covering the acute and convalescent phases of COVID-19 were provided by collaborators in the United States, Italy and Spain. The prospective study material was composed of cDNA or gDNA derived from T cells, B-cell-depleted T cells, or PBMCs. The repertoires were released in a freely available public database meant as a resource for research on the immune response to SARS-CoV-2. The samples were drawn from two sources: the first 160 participants of the ongoing ImmuneRACE study, and over 1,000 subjects contributed by 6 global collaborators. Sample metadata almost always included a de-identified subject ID, COVID-19 status, age in years and sex. Where HLA class I and class II types were available, the types were taken from metadata supplied by the sample provider, not from assay-based typing. The dataset comprised deeply sampled blood TCRbeta repertoires from subjects exposed to, actively infected with, or recovered from COVID-19. The full study reports these points: The quantity of clinical and demographic metadata differed by source and by participant and was supplied without curation.

The immunoSEQ Assay, a bias-controlled multiplex PCR, was used to amplify TCRbeta CDR3 regions from genomic DNA. The study's own analysis went as follows. The number of nucleated cells in each sample was estimated from the amplification of reference gene primers within the assay. To quantify the absolute abundance of each unique TCRbeta CDR3 rearrangement, sequence reads were collapsed and filtered. For each sample, productive Simpson clonality was calculated as the square root of Simpson's diversity index over productive rearrangements. The table comes from immuneACCESS by way of TCRdb, which keeps in-frame sequences with V and J called. Part of the clones is missing from these tables; in studies checked, under half for an unresolved V gene and the rest for unknown reasons. V and J calls and clone size follow that table, whereas D and trimming were derived from the DNA. The sample table shows about 290,000 clones, and 75% to 90% are seen once. The ten biggest clones cover 1.7% of the sample.

Including the terminal cysteine and phenylalanine, the CDR3 comprises 13 residues. CDR3 DNA only is kept here, 39 bases in frame from base 1. Trimming removed 4 bases from V and 5 bases from J; the gene matches leave 7 bases unexplained. The germline V gene (reference sequence) sets CDR1 to GTSNPN and CDR2 to SVGIG. Sample: PBMCs or T cells enriched from blood (not recorded which). The sequence was collected from a woman aged 40 to 50 who had recovered from COVID-19. The chain links TRBV30 with TRBJ1-2; TRBD1 lines up with 7 middle nucleotides. The nucleotide sequence is given as TGTGCCTGGAACCGGGACAGACCTTATGGCTACACCTTC. Its amino acids are CAWNRDRPYGYTF.